The 11 T cell receptor beta chains reported below all come from one sample, sequenced in a study of metastatic and nonmetastatic thyroid tumors. Before thyroid surgery, none of the patients had received any treatment. TCRdb re-clonotyped the PCR reads via MiXCR. This table has roughly 30,000 clones, roughly 15% appearing once. Specimen: blood. These receptors all stem from a female donor with papillary thyroid cancer or a benign thyroid nodule (not recorded which). Some clones in this sample may be carry-over from other donors' samples.

This clone was recorded at least ten times. Being one base from a much bigger clone, this may be a read error. The chain is built from TRBV7-2 and TRBJ2-1; D is unclear. This CDR3 is 14 amino acids long. V dropped 1 base and J dropped 11 bases, with 15 bases sitting between them. Germline values: CDR1 SGHTA, CDR2 FQGNSA. The CDR3 here is CASSLDVAARQQFF. The CDR3 bases are TGTGCCAGCAGCTTAGATGTGGCAGCTCGGCAGCAGTTCTTC.

The rearrangement links TRBV20-1 to TRBJ2-1; 10 bases map to TRBD1. The CDR3 is made up of 17 amino acids. V trimming: 8 bases; J trimming: 0 bases; junction bases outside the gene matches: 13. Germline values: CDR1 DFQATT, CDR2 SNEGSKA (reference sequence). The DNA of the CDR3 is TGCAGTTACAGCTCGACAGGGGGCCCCAGCTCCTACAATGAGCAGTTCTTC. Its translation: CSYSSTGGPSSYNEQFF.

This clone was recorded many times. V and J are TRBV19 and TRBJ1-1; D uncertain. Germline CDR1 reads LNHDA; CDR2 reads SQIVND (reference sequence). V was trimmed by 1 base and J by 7 bases, leaving 19 bases between them. The CDR3 spans 16 residues. CDR3 residues: CASSIAQFRRINEAFF. The DNA of the CDR3 is TGTGCCAGTAGTATAGCCCAGTTCCGGCGGATCAATGAAGCTTTCTTT.

This clone has a count of ten or more. The chain combines TRBV12-3 or TRBV12-4 with TRBJ2-5, with D unresolved. The CDR3 consists of 13 residues. Trimming removed 4 bases at V and 3 bases at J, with 9 bases between. The CDR3 here is CASSSSTEETQYF. The CDR3, as DNA: TGTGCCAGCAGTTCCTCGACGGAAGAGACCCAGTACTTC.

This clone was observed many times. The chain employs TRBV20-1 and TRBJ2-1, with 12 bases that match TRBD2. Germline loops: CDR1 DFQATT, CDR2 SNEGSKA (reference sequence). The CDR3 runs 15 residues. V shed 1 base, J shed 8 bases, and the junction held 6 bases outside the gene matches. The CDR3, as DNA: TGCAGTGCTAGAGGGACTAGCGGGAAATTATATGAGCAGTTCTTC. Its protein is CSARGTSGKLYEQFF.

V and J are TRBV11-2 and TRBJ1-3; 9 bases are a match to TRBD1. From germline, CDR1 is SGHAT and CDR2 FQNNGV. This CDR3 region has 16 residues. V shed 2 bases, J shed 2 bases, and the junction held 4 bases outside the gene matches. CDR3 DNA: TGTGCCAGCAGCTTAAGGGGACAGGGCGCTGGAAACACCATATATTTT. Encoded protein: CASSLRGQGAGNTIYF.

This clone ranks as large. Other DNA sequences from this sample encode an identical CDR3 as well. The rearrangement uses TRBV6-1 and TRBJ2-7; 9 bases fit TRBD1. The germline V gene has CDR1 MNHNS and CDR2 SASEGT. The CDR3 covers 15 residues. J lost 5 bases, V lost 4 bases, and 9 bases had no gene match. The CDR3 DNA reads as TGTGCCAGCAGTGTCCGGGACAGGGTGGGGGACGAGCAGTACTTC. It is translated as CASSVRDRVGDEQYF.

As DNA, the CDR3 is TGTGCCAGCAGCTCGATAGGGGCTGGCTACACCTTC. This sequence encodes CASSSIGAGYTF. The chain employs TRBV7-2 and TRBJ1-2, with a tentative D call TRBD1 (5 bases). From germline, CDR1 is SGHTA and CDR2 FQGNSA. Between the trimmed V and J ends, which lost 4 bases and 7 bases, there was a span of 10 bases. The CDR3 runs to 12 residues.

The gene calls are TRBV11-2 and TRBJ2-1, with 15 bases identical to TRBD2. The CDR3 spans 18 residues. Germline V gives CDR1 SGHAT, CDR2 FQNNGV. With 5 bases clipped from V and 13 bases from J, the junction kept 18 bases outside the gene matches. CDR3 loop: CASSRLDRTSGRDGDQFF. The CDR3 region has the DNA TGTGCCAGCAGCCGCCTGGACAGGACTAGCGGGAGGGACGGTGATCAGTTCTTC.

Concerning this clone itself: One end of the junction is discordant with germline, which a read error may explain. This chain uses TRBV20-1 with TRBJ1-5; the D is unclear. The CDR3 is 14 residues long. Germline V gene lookup returns CDR1 DFQATT and CDR2 SNEGSKA (reference sequence). This CDR3 reads CSARRDGNNHPQHF. Written as DNA, the CDR3 is TGCAGTGCTAGAAGAGACGGGAACAATCATCCCCAGCATTTT.

In its sample, this clone was seen many times. The rearrangement uses TRBV3-1 and TRBJ2-3; D may be TRBD1 or TRBD2 (5 bases each). Between the trimmed V and J ends, which lost 3 bases and 0 bases, there was a span of 13 bases. Looked up from germline, CDR1 is LGHDT and CDR2 is YNNKEL (reference sequence). CDR3 size: 16 residues. This CDR3 reads CASSHYGTTSTDTQYF. CDR3 DNA: TGTGCCAGCAGCCATTATGGGACCACAAGCACAGATACGCAGTATTTT.